This TCR beta chain comes out of a study of post-analysis software for immune sequencing data. Study overall: Included courses were relapsing-remitting and secondary progressive multiple sclerosis; progressive-relapsing multiple sclerosis was also included. Overall study results and limits: In patients, TRBV5-6, TRBV5-1 and TRBV20-1 belonged to four or five TRBV segments found more frequently than in controls. Strong same-batch co-clustering of samples appeared with F measure clustering. Multiple sclerosis patients had significantly lower normalized Chao1 diversity than controls.

CDR3 length: 15 amino acids. Germline CDR1 MNHEY, CDR2 SVGAGI. J was trimmed by 9 bases and V by 2 bases; bases with no gene match: 9. Libraries were made from TCR beta cDNA, and they carried unique molecular identifiers. TCRdb fed the PCR reads into MiXCR, producing one record per CDR3 protein. The repertoire holds about 540,000 distinct CDR3 sequences, with around 31% as singletons. This clonotype was detected only a few times. The antigen remains undetermined. This receptor was taken from a girl aged 2 to 17 with multiple sclerosis. The sequencing input was blood. The chain links TRBV6-5 to TRBJ2-1; 8 bases fit TRBD2. The CDR3 protein is CASSYERGTLVEQFF. The CDR3 DNA sequence: TGTGCCAGCAGTTACGAGCGGGGGACCTTGGTTGAGCAGTTCTTC.